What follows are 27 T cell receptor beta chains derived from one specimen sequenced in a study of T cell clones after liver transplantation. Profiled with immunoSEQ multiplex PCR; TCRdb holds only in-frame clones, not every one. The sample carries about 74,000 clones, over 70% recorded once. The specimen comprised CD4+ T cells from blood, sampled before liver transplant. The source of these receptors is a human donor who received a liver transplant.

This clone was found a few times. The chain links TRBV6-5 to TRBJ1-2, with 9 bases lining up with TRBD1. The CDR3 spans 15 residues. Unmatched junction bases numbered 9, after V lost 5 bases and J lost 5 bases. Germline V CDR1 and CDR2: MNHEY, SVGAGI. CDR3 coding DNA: TGTGCCAGCAGTAAACAGGGGGCCATCGGGTATGGCTACACCTTC. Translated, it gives CASSKQGAIGYGYTF.

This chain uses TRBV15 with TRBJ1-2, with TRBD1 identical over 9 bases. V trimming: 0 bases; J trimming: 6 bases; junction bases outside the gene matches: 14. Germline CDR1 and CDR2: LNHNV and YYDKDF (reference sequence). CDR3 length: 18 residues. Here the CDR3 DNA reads TGTGCCACCAGCAGAGACACCGGGACAGGGAGAGTCGCCGATGGCTACACCTTC. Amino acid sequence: CATSRDTGTGRVADGYTF.

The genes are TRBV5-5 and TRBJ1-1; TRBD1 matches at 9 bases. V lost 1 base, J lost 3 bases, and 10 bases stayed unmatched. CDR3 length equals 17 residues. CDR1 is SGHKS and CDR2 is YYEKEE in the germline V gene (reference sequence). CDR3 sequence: CASSLTGTGRVDTEAFF. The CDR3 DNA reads TGTGCCAGCAGCTTGACCGGGACAGGGAGGGTGGACACTGAAGCTTTCTTT.

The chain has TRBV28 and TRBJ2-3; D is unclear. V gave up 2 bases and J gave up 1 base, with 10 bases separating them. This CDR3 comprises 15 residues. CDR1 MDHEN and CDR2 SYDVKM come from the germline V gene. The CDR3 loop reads CASSLAVVRTDTQYF. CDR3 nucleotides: TGTGCCAGCAGTTTAGCTGTCGTACGCACAGATACGCAGTATTTT.

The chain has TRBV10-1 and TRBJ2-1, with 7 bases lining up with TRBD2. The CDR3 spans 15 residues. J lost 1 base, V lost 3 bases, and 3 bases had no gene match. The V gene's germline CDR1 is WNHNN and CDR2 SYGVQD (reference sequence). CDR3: CASSEASGSYNEQFF. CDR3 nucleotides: TGCGCCAGCAGTGAAGCTAGCGGATCCTACAATGAGCAGTTCTTC.

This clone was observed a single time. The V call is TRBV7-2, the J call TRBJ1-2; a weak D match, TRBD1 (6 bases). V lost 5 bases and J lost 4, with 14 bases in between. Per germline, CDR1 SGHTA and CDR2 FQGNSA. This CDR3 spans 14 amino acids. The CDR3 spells CASSIRTEGYGYTF. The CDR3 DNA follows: TGTGCCAGCAGCATCCGGACAGAAGGCTATGGCTACACCTTC.

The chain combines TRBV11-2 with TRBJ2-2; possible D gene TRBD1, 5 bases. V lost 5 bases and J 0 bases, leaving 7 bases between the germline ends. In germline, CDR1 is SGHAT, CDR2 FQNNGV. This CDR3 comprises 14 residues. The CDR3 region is CASSRQPNTGELFF. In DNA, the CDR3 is TGTGCCAGCAGCAGACAGCCGAACACCGGGGAGCTGTTTTTT.

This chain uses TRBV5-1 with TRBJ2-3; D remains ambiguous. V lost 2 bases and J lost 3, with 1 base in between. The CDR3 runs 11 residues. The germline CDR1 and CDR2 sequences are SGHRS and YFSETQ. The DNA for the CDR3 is TGCGCCAGCAGCTTAACAGATACGCAGTATTTT. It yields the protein CASSLTDTQYF.

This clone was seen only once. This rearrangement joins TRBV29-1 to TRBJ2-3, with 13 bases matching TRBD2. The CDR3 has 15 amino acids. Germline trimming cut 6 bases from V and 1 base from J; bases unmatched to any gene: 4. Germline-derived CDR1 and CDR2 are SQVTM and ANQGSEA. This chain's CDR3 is CSVRTSGSGTDTQYF. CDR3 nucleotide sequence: TGCAGCGTGCGGACTAGCGGGAGTGGCACAGATACGCAGTATTTT.

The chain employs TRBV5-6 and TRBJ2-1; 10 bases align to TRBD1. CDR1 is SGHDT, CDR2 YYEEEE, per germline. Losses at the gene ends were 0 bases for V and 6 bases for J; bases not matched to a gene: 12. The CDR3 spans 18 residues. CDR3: CASSLDPTGTGVFNEQFF. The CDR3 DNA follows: TGTGCCAGCAGCTTGGACCCTACGGGGACAGGGGTCTTCAATGAGCAGTTCTTC.

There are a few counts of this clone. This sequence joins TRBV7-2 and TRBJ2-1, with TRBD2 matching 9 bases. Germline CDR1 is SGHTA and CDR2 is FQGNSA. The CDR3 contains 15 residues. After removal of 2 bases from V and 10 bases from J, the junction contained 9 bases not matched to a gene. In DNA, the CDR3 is TGTGCCAGCAGCTTACGGCGGGAGGGGTCTTACGAGCAGTTCTTC. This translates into CASSLRREGSYEQFF.

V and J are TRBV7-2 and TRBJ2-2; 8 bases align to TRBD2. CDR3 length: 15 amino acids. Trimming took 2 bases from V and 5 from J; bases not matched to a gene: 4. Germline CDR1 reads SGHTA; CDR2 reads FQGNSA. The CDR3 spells CASSLPGTRTGELFF. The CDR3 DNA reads TGTGCCAGCAGCTTACCCGGGACTAGAACCGGGGAGCTGTTTTTT.

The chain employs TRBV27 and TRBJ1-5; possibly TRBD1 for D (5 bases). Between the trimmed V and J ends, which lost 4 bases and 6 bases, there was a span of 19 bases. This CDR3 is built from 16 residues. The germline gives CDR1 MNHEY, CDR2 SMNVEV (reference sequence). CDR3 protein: CASSSLQGLQGQPQHF. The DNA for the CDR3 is TGTGCCAGCAGTTCCCTCCAGGGCCTTCAGGGTCAGCCCCAGCATTTT.

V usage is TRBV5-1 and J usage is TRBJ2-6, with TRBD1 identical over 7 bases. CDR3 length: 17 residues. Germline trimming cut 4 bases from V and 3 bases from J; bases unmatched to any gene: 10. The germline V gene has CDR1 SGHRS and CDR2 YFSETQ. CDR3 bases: TGCGCCAGCAGCGTCAACAGGGGTGGGGTTGGGGCCAACGTCCTGACTTTC. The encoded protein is CASSVNRGGVGANVLTF.

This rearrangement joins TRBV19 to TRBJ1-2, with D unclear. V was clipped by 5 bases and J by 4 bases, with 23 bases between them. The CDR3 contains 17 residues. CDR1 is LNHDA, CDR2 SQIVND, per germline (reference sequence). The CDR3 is CASSSTRSAFYSYGYTF. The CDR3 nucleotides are TGTGCCAGTAGTTCAACCCGAAGCGCCTTCTACTCCTATGGCTACACCTTC.

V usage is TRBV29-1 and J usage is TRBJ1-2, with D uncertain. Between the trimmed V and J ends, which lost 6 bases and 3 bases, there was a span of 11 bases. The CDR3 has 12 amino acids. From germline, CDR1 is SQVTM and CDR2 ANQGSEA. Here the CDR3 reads CSVQDRHYGYTF. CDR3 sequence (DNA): TGCAGCGTCCAGGACCGTCACTATGGCTACACCTTC.

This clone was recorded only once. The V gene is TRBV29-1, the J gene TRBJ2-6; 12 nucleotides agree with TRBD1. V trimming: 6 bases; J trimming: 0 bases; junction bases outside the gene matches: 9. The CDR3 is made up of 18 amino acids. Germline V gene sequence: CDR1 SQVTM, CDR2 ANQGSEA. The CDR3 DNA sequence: TGCAGCGTCTCCAAAGGGGGACAGGGGGCCTCTGGGGCCAACGTCCTGACTTTC. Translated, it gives CSVSKGGQGASGANVLTF. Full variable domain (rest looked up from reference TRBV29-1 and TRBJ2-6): SAVISQKPSRDICQRGTSLTIQCQVDSQVTMMFWYRQQPGQSLTLIATANQGSEATYESGFVIDKFPISRPNLTFSTLTVSNMSPEDSSIYLCSVSKGGQGASGANVLTFGAGSRLTVL.

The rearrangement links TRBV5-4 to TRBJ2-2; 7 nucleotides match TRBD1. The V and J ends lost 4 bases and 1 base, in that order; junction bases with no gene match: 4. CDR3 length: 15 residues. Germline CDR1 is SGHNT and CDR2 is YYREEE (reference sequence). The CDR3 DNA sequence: TGTGCCAGCAGCGAGGGGGCCTGGAACACCGGGGAGCTGTTTTTT. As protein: CASSEGAWNTGELFF.

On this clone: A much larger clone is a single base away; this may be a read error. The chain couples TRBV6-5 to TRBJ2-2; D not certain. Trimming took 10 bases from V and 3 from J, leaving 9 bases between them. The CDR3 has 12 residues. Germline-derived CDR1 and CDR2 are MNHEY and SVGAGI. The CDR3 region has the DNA TGTGCCAACAGATCGCACACCGGGGAGCTGTTTTTT. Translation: CANRSHTGELFF.

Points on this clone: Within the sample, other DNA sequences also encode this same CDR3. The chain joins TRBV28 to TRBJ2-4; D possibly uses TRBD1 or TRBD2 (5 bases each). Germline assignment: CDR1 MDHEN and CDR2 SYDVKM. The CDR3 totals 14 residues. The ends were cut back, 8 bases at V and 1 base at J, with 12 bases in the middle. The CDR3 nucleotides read TGTGCCAGCTTAGCATGGGGGGCCAAAAACATTCAGTACTTC. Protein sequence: CASLAWGAKNIQYF.

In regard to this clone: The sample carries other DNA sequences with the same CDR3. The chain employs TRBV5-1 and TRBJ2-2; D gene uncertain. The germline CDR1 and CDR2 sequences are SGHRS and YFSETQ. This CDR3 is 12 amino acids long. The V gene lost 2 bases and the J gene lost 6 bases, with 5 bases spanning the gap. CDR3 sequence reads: CASSLKAGELFF. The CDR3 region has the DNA TGCGCCAGCAGCTTAAAGGCCGGGGAGCTGTTTTTT.

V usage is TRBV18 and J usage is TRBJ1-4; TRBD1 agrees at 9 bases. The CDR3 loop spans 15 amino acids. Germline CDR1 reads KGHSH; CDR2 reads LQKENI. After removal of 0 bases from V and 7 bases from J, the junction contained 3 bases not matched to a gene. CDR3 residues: CASSPPGQGGEKLFF. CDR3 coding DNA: TGTGCCAGCTCACCACCGGGACAGGGCGGTGAAAAACTGTTTTTT.

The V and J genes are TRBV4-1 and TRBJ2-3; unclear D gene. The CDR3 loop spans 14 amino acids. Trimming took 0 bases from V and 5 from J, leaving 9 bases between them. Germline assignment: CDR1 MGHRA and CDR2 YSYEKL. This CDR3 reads CASSQDMAVDTQYF. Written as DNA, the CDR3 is TGCGCCAGCAGCCAAGATATGGCGGTAGATACGCAGTATTTT.

The DNA for the CDR3 is TGTGCCAGCAGTTCCTCACGTGGGCTAGCGGGAGATGAGACCCAGTACTTC. Its protein product is CASSSSRGLAGDETQYF. The chain joins TRBV27 to TRBJ2-5, with TRBD2 matching 10 bases. There are 17 residues in the CDR3. V shed 4 bases, J shed 5 bases, and the junction held 13 bases outside the gene matches. The germline V gene has CDR1 MNHEY and CDR2 SMNVEV (reference sequence).

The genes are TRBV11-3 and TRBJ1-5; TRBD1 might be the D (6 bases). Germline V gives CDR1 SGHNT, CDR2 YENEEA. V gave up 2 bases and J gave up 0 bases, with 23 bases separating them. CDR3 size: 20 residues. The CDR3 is CASSLRCTGPLLLSNQPQHF. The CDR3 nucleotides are TGTGCCAGCAGCTTAAGGTGCACAGGGCCGTTACTTCTTAGCAATCAGCCCCAGCATTTT.

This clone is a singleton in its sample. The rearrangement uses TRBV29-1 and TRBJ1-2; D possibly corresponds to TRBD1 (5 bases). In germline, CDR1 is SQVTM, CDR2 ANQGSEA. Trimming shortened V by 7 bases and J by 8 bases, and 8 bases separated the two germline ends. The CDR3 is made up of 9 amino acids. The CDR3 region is CSDGGGYTF. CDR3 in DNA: TGCAGCGACGGGGGAGGCTACACCTTC.

The CDR3 region has the DNA TGTGCCAGCAGCCCAGGTTGGACGGGAGGCCTACAAGAGACCCAGTACTTC. Translation: CASSPGWTGGLQETQYF. The rearrangement uses TRBV14 and TRBJ2-5, with 7 bases that match TRBD2. Trimming at V came to 4 bases and at J to 2 bases, leaving 13 bases not matched to a gene. The CDR3 has 17 residues. Germline CDR1 SGHDN, CDR2 FVKESK.